The T cell receptor (beta chain) under discussion was sequenced for a study of CD4 T cells in relation to SARS-CoV-2 and coronaviruses. General study results and limits: Each donor contributed either pre-pandemic or post-infection samples, not both.

As concerns this clone: Its target is not known.

Sequencing was performed with immunoSEQ multiplex PCR; in TCRdb, only in-frame clones are kept and a portion is missing. The sample has around 16,000 clones, roughly four fifths seen once. CDR1 LNHDA and CDR2 SQIVND come from the germline V gene (reference sequence). CDR3 length equals 13 residues. Trimming pared 7 bases from V and 5 bases from J, leaving 9 bases between. Unexposed donor CD4+ T cells date from about 2011-2018, before the COVID-19 pandemic. Isolation of CD4+ T cells took place after about eleven days in culture. Sequencing input: CD4+ T cells from PBMCs, cultured in vitro. The chain employs TRBV19 and TRBJ1-6; D perhaps matches TRBD1 (5 bases). The TCR sequence derives from a human donor in good health. This CDR3 reads CASTQQDNSPLHF. CDR3 bases: TGTGCCAGTACCCAACAGGATAATTCACCCCTCCACTTT.